A selection of T cell receptor beta chains follows, all from one sample in a study of cytomegalovirus exposure and HLA in healthy donors. Assay used: immunoSEQ multiplex PCR; TCRdb lists only in-frame clones, some missing. Recorded for this sample: more than 95,000 clones. The sample taken for sequencing was PBMCs. The receptors originated from a middle-aged man in good health and CMV-seronegative. Both conserved end residues are part of each CDR3. A D gene is named only where the DNA matches it firmly.

j_gene,d_gene,v_gene,CDR3nt,CDR3aa
TRBJ2-1,.,TRBV19,TGTGCCAGTAGTCCACCGGACTACCCCTCCTACAATGAGCAGTTCTTC,CASSPPDYPSYNEQFF
TRBJ1-1,TRBD1,TRBV7-2,TGTGCCAGCAGCTTAGCGGTCAGGACAGGGGCTTACACTGAAGCTTTCTTT,CASSLAVRTGAYTEAFF
TRBJ1-1,.,TRBV6-1,TGTGCCAGCAGTGAAGTCCTGGACGGGGGGGGTGGAAGGGCTTTCTTT,CASSEVLDGGGGRAFF
TRBJ2-7,.,TRBV5-1,TGCGCCAGCAGCTTGTCGCGCGCGTACTACGAGCAGTACTTC,CASSLSRAYYEQYF
TRBJ2-6,.,TRBV11-2,TGTGCCAGCAGCAGAAGGACAGCCGCTTCCGGGGCCAACGTCCTGACTTTC,CASSRRTAASGANVLTF
TRBJ2-2,.,TRBV6-1,TGTGCCAGCATGACACAAGGTACCACCGGGGAGCTGTTTTTT,CASMTQGTTGELFF
TRBJ2-3,.,TRBV6-6,TGTGCCAGCAGTTACTCGCAGGTTCCTAGCACAGATACGCAGTATTTT,CASSYSQVPSTDTQYF
TRBJ2-7,TRBD2,TRBV11-2,TGTGCCAGCAGCTTAGAAGTCGGCGGGGTAGCGGGAGGCGAGCAGTACTTC,CASSLEVGGVAGGEQYF
TRBJ2-1,.,TRBV18,TGTGCCACCTCGGGCAACCAGAACAATGAGCAGTTCTTC,CATSGNQNNEQFF
TRBJ1-2,TRBD1,TRBV7-8,TGTGCCAGCAGCTTAGGGACAGGGGGGTCTAACTATGGCTACACCTTC,CASSLGTGGSNYGYTF
TRBJ2-4,.,TRBV30,TGTGCCTGGAGTTCGACAGCTGGGAACATTCAGTACTTC,CAWSSTAGNIQYF
TRBJ1-5,TRBD1,TRBV11-3,TGTGCCAGCAGCGAAGGGACAGGGGGTAATCAGCCCCAGCATTTT,CASSEGTGGNQPQHF
TRBJ2-7,TRBD2,TRBV5-4,TGTGCCAGCAGCTTGACGACTAGCCTGAATGCCGAGCAGTACTTC,CASSLTTSLNAEQYF
TRBJ1-2,.,TRBV14,TGTGCCAGCAGCCAACAGGGTATCTACGGCTACACCTTC,CASSQQGIYGYTF
TRBJ2-7,TRBD1,TRBV14,TGTGCCAGCAGCCAGGCCGGGACAGGGTTGTACGAGCAGTACTTC,CASSQAGTGLYEQYF
TRBJ2-7,TRBD2,TRBV11-3,TGTGCCAGCAGCCAAGGACTAGCGGCTACCTACGAGCAGTACTTC,CASSQGLAATYEQYF
TRBJ2-7,.,TRBV4-3,TGCGCCAGCAGCCAAGGGTCCGGGAGTTTCTACGAGCAGTACTTC,CASSQGSGSFYEQYF
TRBJ2-1,TRBD2,TRBV7-2,TGTGCCAGCAGCTTACCCCCGGGAGGAAGGAATGAGCAGTTCTTC,CASSLPPGGRNEQFF
TRBJ2-1,TRBD2,TRBV5-4,TGTGCCAGCAGCTTGAGCGGGAGCTACAATGAGCAGTTCTTC,CASSLSGSYNEQFF
TRBJ2-1,.,TRBV6-6,TGTGCCAGCAGTTACGGGCCAGCAAATGAGCAGTTCTTC,CASSYGPANEQFF
TRBJ1-2,.,TRBV6-5,TGTGCCAGCAGTTACTCGGCCCACGGCTCAGGTTATGGCTACACCTTC,CASSYSAHGSGYGYTF
TRBJ1-5,TRBD1,TRBV27,TGTGCCAGCAGTTTAGACAGGGGGTCGGGGCAGCCCCAGCATTTT,CASSLDRGSGQPQHF
TRBJ2-2,TRBD2,TRBV7-6,TGTGCCAGCGGCGAATTTAGCGGGAGGACCGGGGAGCTGTTTTTT,CASGEFSGRTGELFF
TRBJ2-7,TRBD1,TRBV19,TGTGCCAGTAGTCCGTCTCAGGGGGTCTACGAGCAGTACTTC,CASSPSQGVYEQYF
TRBJ2-1,.,TRBV11-3,TGTGCCAGCAGCTCTAGCGCTTTTAGGGGGCGCAATGAGCAGTTCTTC,CASSSSAFRGRNEQFF
TRBJ2-7,TRBD1,TRBV7-6,TGTGCCAGCAGCTTAGCGGGACAGGGTTCCTACGAGCAGTACTTC,CASSLAGQGSYEQYF
TRBJ2-7,.,TRBV7-9,TGTGCCAGCAGCTTCCTCCGAACAAGCTCCTACGAGCAGTACTTC,CASSFLRTSSYEQYF
TRBJ1-1,.,TRBV7-4,TGTGCCAGCACCGGACAGAAGAACACTGAAGCTTTCTTT,CASTGQKNTEAFF
TRBJ2-5,TRBD2,TRBV7-7,TGTGCTCCCTTGGGAGGGCCGAACCAAGAGACCCAGTACTTC,CAPLGGPNQETQYF
TRBJ1-1,TRBD1,TRBV5-1,TGCGCCAGCAGCTTGGGGACAGGGGCTAACACTGAAGCTTTCTTT,CASSLGTGANTEAFF
TRBJ2-2,.,TRBV30,TGTGCCTGTGGGGCGGGGGCGACGAACACCGGGGAGCTGTTTTTT,CACGAGATNTGELFF
TRBJ2-1,TRBD2,TRBV6-1,TGTGCCAGCGGGACTAGTAAGGTTAGCGAGCAGTTCTTC,CASGTSKVSEQFF
TRBJ1-2,TRBD1,TRBV29-1,TGCAGCGTTGAAGAGGGACAGAGACTCTATGGCTACACCTTC,CSVEEGQRLYGYTF
TRBJ2-2,TRBD2,TRBV6-1,TGTGCCAGCAGTGCAACTAGCGGGCTCGGGACCGGGGAGCTGTTTTTT,CASSATSGLGTGELFF
TRBJ2-5,TRBD2,TRBV11-2,TGTGCCAGCAGCTTAGCCGGGGTAGCGGGAGGTCGCGAGACCCAGTACTTC,CASSLAGVAGGRETQYF
TRBJ1-2,TRBD1,TRBV7-2,TGTGCCAGCAGCTCGGGACAGGGGAGGAAGGGTGGCTACACCTTC,CASSSGQGRKGGYTF
TRBJ2-1,TRBD1,TRBV7-3,TGTGCCAGCAGCTTAGCGGAGGACAGGTGGAATGAGCAGTTCTTC,CASSLAEDRWNEQFF
TRBJ2-3,.,TRBV19,TGTGCCAGTAGTATAGGGACAGTTCGCACAGATACGCAGTATTTT,CASSIGTVRTDTQYF
TRBJ2-3,TRBD1,TRBV27,TGTGCCAGCAGTTTACCGGGGACAGGGGGTCGAAATACGCAGTATTTT,CASSLPGTGGRNTQYF
TRBJ1-1,.,TRBV27,TGTGCCAGCAGACTATCCCCAACTGAAGCTTTCTTT,CASRLSPTEAFF
TRBJ2-5,TRBD2,TRBV7-9,TGTGCCAGCAGGGGGGGGTACGGAACACGAGAGACCCAGTACTTC,CASRGGYGTRETQYF
TRBJ1-1,.,TRBV18,TGTGCCAGCTCACCCGAAAAGAGCTTCGGGGGGAACACTGAAGCTTTCTTT,CASSPEKSFGGNTEAFF
TRBJ2-7,.,TRBV27,TGTGCCAGCAGTTTATGGCGGCAGGGCAAAAGCGAGCAGTACTTC,CASSLWRQGKSEQYF
TRBJ1-1,.,TRBV7-2,TGTGCCAGCAGCCCCAGGGAGGGATTAGAGAACACTGAAGCTTTCTTT,CASSPREGLENTEAFF
TRBJ2-3,.,TRBV5-1,TGCGCCAGCAGCTTATGGCTAGCAGCTAGCACAGATACGCAGTATTTT,CASSLWLAASTDTQYF